These 20 T cell receptor beta chains were sequenced from one sample in a study of blood T cell repertoires in COVID-19. Clones were read by immunoSEQ multiplex PCR, and TCRdb kept only the in-frame ones, dropping some. The sample lists 300,000 to 450,000 clones; 89% were seen once. The material sequenced was peripheral blood. The receptors were sampled from a woman in her 30s with COVID-19, enrolled during active disease.

The rearrangement uses TRBV9 and TRBJ1-1; no reliable D call. This CDR3 has 13 amino acids. Trimming stripped 3 bases from V and 0 bases from J, with 6 bases between. CDR1 and CDR2 (germline): SGDLS, YYNGEE. The CDR3, as DNA: TGTGCCAGCAGCGGCACAGTGAACACTGAAGCTTTCTTT. Encoded protein: CASSGTVNTEAFF.

The chain links TRBV7-8 to TRBJ2-1; 9 bases align to TRBD1. Trimming removed 5 bases from V and 5 bases from J; junction bases left unmatched: 7. Germline lookup yields CDR1 SGHVS and CDR2 FQNEAQ. The CDR3 spans 15 residues. DNA of the CDR3: TGTGCCAGCAGCCAAGGGGGACAGGGTCACAATGAGCAGTTCTTC. Translation gives CASSQGGQGHNEQFF.

This chain connects TRBV5-1 to TRBJ2-7, with TRBD1 as a possible D gene (6 bases). V was trimmed by 1 base and J by 2 bases, leaving 19 bases between them. The CDR3 sequence is 17 residues long. The germline CDR1 and CDR2 sequences are SGHRS and YFSETQ. In DNA, the CDR3 is TGCGCCAGCAGCTTGACGACAGGCCGCGCTCTTACCTACGAGCAGTACTTC. Translating it yields CASSLTTGRALTYEQYF.

The chain employs TRBV5-8 and TRBJ2-2, with TRBD1 matching over 8 bases. The CDR3 runs 16 residues. Germline V lookup: CDR1 SGHTS, CDR2 YDEGEE. Unmatched junction bases numbered 6, after V lost 3 bases and J lost 2 bases. CDR3 nucleotides: TGTGCCAGCAGCTATAACAGGGGGGCCAACACCGGGGAGCTGTTTTTT. Translated: CASSYNRGANTGELFF.

This CDR3 reads CSASSGGESTDTQYF. The DNA of the CDR3 is TGCAGTGCTAGTAGCGGGGGGGAAAGCACAGATACGCAGTATTTT. This chain links TRBV20-1 with TRBJ2-3, with TRBD2 identical over 11 bases. Germline CDR1 is DFQATT and CDR2 is SNEGSKA (reference sequence). V lost 3 bases to trimming and J lost 0 bases; unmatched junction nucleotides: 2. CDR3 size: 15 residues.

The chain carries TRBV14 and TRBJ2-2; no clear D. This CDR3 comprises 13 residues. Germline CDR1 is SGHDN and CDR2 is FVKESK. Trimming removed 0 bases at V and 7 bases at J, with 6 bases between. CDR3 region: CASSQDHNGELFF. For the CDR3, the DNA is TGTGCCAGCAGCCAAGATCACAACGGGGAGCTGTTTTTT.

V usage is TRBV21-1 and J usage is TRBJ2-7; the table calls TRBD2, which could not be checked here. TRBV21-1 constitutes a pseudogene. CDR3 length equals 17 residues. The CDR3 DNA follows: TGTGCCAGCAGCCTGAGGGCCCCTAGCGGGAGGTTCTACGAGCAGTACGTC. It yields the protein CASSLRAPSGRFYEQYV.

The CDR3 loop reads CASSLAQGQGQETQYF. The CDR3 DNA reads TGTGCCAGCAGCTTGGCCCAGGGACAGGGCCAAGAGACCCAGTACTTC. V gene TRBV5-4 combines with J gene TRBJ2-5; TRBD1 agrees at 9 bases. V gave up 0 bases and J gave up 1 base; unmatched junction bases: 4. The CDR3 sequence is 16 residues long. Germline values: CDR1 SGHNT, CDR2 YYREEE (reference sequence).

The rearrangement joins TRBV4-3 to TRBJ2-3; 10 nucleotides line up with TRBD2. Germline CDR1 reads LGHNA; CDR2 reads YSLEER. V lost 2 bases to trimming and J lost 6 bases; unmatched junction nucleotides: 11. This CDR3 comprises 17 residues. The CDR3 protein is CASSQPPSGSGGDTQYF. The CDR3 DNA reads TGCGCCAGCAGCCAACCTCCTAGCGGGAGTGGTGGCGATACGCAGTATTTT.

CDR3 in amino acids: CASSSGERSYEQYV. CDR3 in DNA: TGTGCCAGCAGCTCAGGCGAACGCTCCTACGAGCAGTACGTC. The chain joins TRBV7-9 to TRBJ2-7; no firm D call. The V and J ends lost 4 bases and 0 bases respectively, with 10 bases between them. The CDR3 is 14 amino acids. Looked up from germline, CDR1 is SEHNR and CDR2 is FQNEAQ (reference sequence).

The CDR3 is CASRPPGTATGAFF. As DNA, the CDR3 is TGTGCCAGCAGGCCCCCCGGGACAGCCACGGGAGCTTTCTTT. This sequence joins TRBV28 and TRBJ1-1, with TRBD1 matching over 7 bases. Per the germline V gene, CDR1 is MDHEN and CDR2 is SYDVKM. The CDR3 extends over 14 amino acids. The trim removed 6 bases at V and 10 bases at J, leaving 14 bases unmatched.

The DNA of the CDR3 is TGTGCCAGCAGTTACTGGATTGTTCGGCCACCCGGGATCCCTCGGGACGAGCAGTACTTC. Its translation: CASSYWIVRPPGIPRDEQYF. The chain has TRBV6-2 or TRBV6-3 and TRBJ2-7; D perhaps matches TRBD2 (5 bases). The CDR3 extends over 20 amino acids. V dropped 1 base and J dropped 5 bases, with 30 bases sitting between them. Germline values: CDR1 MNHEY, CDR2 SVGEGT.

The rearrangement links TRBV18 to TRBJ1-2; 8 bases agree with TRBD1. The CDR3 runs to 14 residues. The trim removed 3 bases at V and 8 bases at J, leaving 8 bases unmatched. From germline, CDR1 is KGHSH and CDR2 LQKENI. Here the CDR3 reads CASSPNQGAEGYTF. CDR3 DNA: TGTGCCAGCTCACCTAATCAGGGGGCGGAAGGCTACACCTTC.

The chain is built from TRBV11-2 and TRBJ1-6, with D possibly TRBD1 on 6 matching bases. Looked up from germline, CDR1 is SGHAT and CDR2 is FQNNGV. V shed 5 bases and J shed 7 bases, with 18 bases lying between them. The length of the CDR3 is 16 residues. The CDR3 nucleotides are TGTGCCAGCAGCCTTGGCTACCCAGGGGAGAATTCACCCCTCCACTTT. This gives the protein CASSLGYPGENSPLHF.

The chain employs TRBV7-9 and TRBJ2-3; D unresolved. CDR3 length equals 14 residues. V dropped 1 base and J dropped 2 bases, with 7 bases sitting between them. Germline V gives CDR1 SEHNR, CDR2 FQNEAQ (reference sequence). CDR3 loop: CASSLGGYTDTQYF. The CDR3 nucleotides read TGTGCCAGCAGCTTAGGCGGCTACACAGATACGCAGTATTTT. The full variable domain, rest sourced from reference TRBV7-9 and TRBJ2-3, is DTGVSQNPRHKITKRGQNVTFRCDPISEHNRLYWYRQTLGQGPEFLTYFQNEAQLEKSRLLSDRFSAERPKGSFSTLEIQRTEQGDSAMYLCASSLGGYTDTQYFGPGTRLTVL.

J is TRBJ1-6 and V is TRBV2; TRBD1 agrees at 9 bases. V shed 7 bases and J 7 bases; nucleotides not matched to a gene: 5. The CDR3 sequence is 14 residues long. Germline CDR1 SNHLY, CDR2 FYNNEI. The CDR3 is CASNDRGGNSPLHF. The CDR3 nucleotides are TGTGCCAGCAACGACAGGGGGGGAAATTCACCCCTCCACTTT.

In this sample, this clone turned up once. The chain is built from TRBV24-1 and TRBJ1-4; D not resolved. The germline gives CDR1 KGHDR, CDR2 SFDVKD. This CDR3 contains 14 residues. The V end was cut by 3 bases, the J end by 5 bases, with 9 bases between. In DNA form, the CDR3 reads TGTGCCACCAGTGATAACGGGTTGAATGAAAAACTGTTTTTT. This gives the protein CATSDNGLNEKLFF.

The chain joins TRBV19 to TRBJ1-2; D is undetermined. V shed 10 bases and J shed 3 bases, with 15 bases lying between them. Germline CDR1 and CDR2: LNHDA and SQIVND (reference sequence). This CDR3 is 13 amino acids long. The chain's CDR3 is CATHPEGDYGYTF. The CDR3 coding sequence is TGTGCCACCCACCCCGAGGGCGACTATGGCTACACCTTC.

The rearrangement uses TRBV7-9 and TRBJ2-1; the D is unclear. The CDR3 spans 14 residues. Germline V gene data show CDR1 as SEHNR and CDR2 as FQNEAQ (reference sequence). Trimming removed 1 base from V and 4 bases from J, with 8 bases in between. The CDR3 DNA sequence: TGTGCCAGCAGCTTAGAATCCGGTTACAATGAGCAGTTCTTC. Protein: CASSLESGYNEQFF. Using reference TRBV7-9 and TRBJ2-1 for the parts outside the CDR3, the full variable domain is DTGVSQNPRHKITKRGQNVTFRCDPISEHNRLYWYRQTLGQGPEFLTYFQNEAQLEKSRLLSDRFSAERPKGSFSTLEIQRTEQGDSAMYLCASSLESGYNEQFFGPGTRLTVL.

This chain connects TRBV12-3 or TRBV12-4 to TRBJ2-7, with a tentative D call TRBD1 (6 bases). The CDR3 is 12 amino acids. V was shortened by 4 bases and J by 4 bases, with 8 bases between the two germline ends. CDR3: CASSSDRYEQYF. As DNA, the CDR3 is TGTGCCAGCAGTTCGGACAGATACGAGCAGTACTTC.